This entry lists 3 T cell receptor beta chains sequenced from one sample in a study of blood T cell repertoires in COVID-19. Measured with immunoSEQ multiplex PCR; TCRdb has only the in-frame clones, and not every one. The sample holds about 64,000 clones; roughly 88% are singletons and the top ten take about 40%. Specimen: peripheral blood. The source of these receptors is a woman aged 55-70 years with COVID-19, enrolled during active disease.

The V call is TRBV27, the J call TRBJ2-1, with D perhaps TRBD1 (5 bases). The germline CDR1 and CDR2 sequences are MNHEY and SMNVEV (reference sequence). The CDR3 runs to 13 residues. Trimming shortened V by 6 bases and J by 5 bases, and 11 bases separated the two germline ends. The CDR3 nucleotides are TGTGCCAGCAGCCCAATACAGGACAATGAGCAGTTCTTC. Its protein product is CASSPIQDNEQFF.

The V and J genes are TRBV9 and TRBJ1-1; weak D call: TRBD1 (6 bases). CDR3 length: 14 residues. Germline V gene sequence: CDR1 SGDLS, CDR2 YYNGEE. V was clipped by 0 bases and J by 7 bases, with 13 bases between them. The CDR3 DNA reads TGTGCCAGCAGCGTAGTTGGGGAGGGGGGTGAAGCTTTCTTT. It is translated as CASSVVGEGGEAFF.

The chain uses TRBV15 and TRBJ2-7; 10 bases line up with TRBD1. Germline assignment: CDR1 LNHNV and CDR2 YYDKDF (reference sequence). The length of the CDR3 is 16 residues. Trimming at V came to 0 bases and at J to 6 bases, leaving 8 bases not matched to a gene. CDR3 DNA: TGTGCCACCAGCAGAGATCATCTTGGACAGGGGGGCGAGCAGTACTTC. Translating gives CATSRDHLGQGGEQYF. Filled out from reference TRBV15 and TRBJ2-7, the complete variable domain reads DAMVIQNPRYQVTQFGKPVTLSCSQTLNHNVMYWYQQKSSQAPKLLFHYYDKDFNNEADTPDNFQSRRPNTSFCFLDIRSPGLGDTAMYLCATSRDHLGQGGEQYFGPGTRLTVT.